A selection of T cell receptor beta chains follows, all from one sample in a study of cytomegalovirus exposure and HLA in healthy donors. The table came from immunoSEQ multiplex PCR; TCRdb's copy has only in-frame clones and leaves some out. The data show approximately 170,000 clones, 62% seen once. The sequenced sample was PBMCs. These receptors came from a man in his forties in good health and CMV-seronegative. Both conserved end residues are part of each CDR3. The order of the fields is V gene, J gene, D gene, clone size, CDR3 DNA, CDR3 protein. D genes are given only for firm matches. Some rows mark clone size as missing; the rest say once, few, many or name a class of expanded clone.

V: TRBV2
J: TRBJ2-1
D: TRBD2
size: -
DNA: TGTGCCAGCGGGGGGCCAGCGGGGGGGCGAGGTGAGCAGTTCTTC
CDR3: CASGGPAGGRGEQFF

V: TRBV15
J: TRBJ2-5
D: -
size: -
DNA: TGTGCCACCAGCGTGGGGCAGGCGAAAGAGACCCAGTACTTC
CDR3: CATSVGQAKETQYF

V: TRBV4-1
J: TRBJ1-2
D: TRBD1
size: -
DNA: TGCGCCAGCAGCCATAGACAGGGGACTAACTATGGCTACACCTTC
CDR3: CASSHRQGTNYGYTF

V: TRBV5-4
J: TRBJ2-7
D: -
size: -
DNA: TGTGCCAGCAGCTTGGACCCCAGGACACCAACCTACGAGCAGTACTTC
CDR3: CASSLDPRTPTYEQYF

V: TRBV12-5
J: TRBJ1-4
D: -
size: few
DNA: TGTGCTAGTGGTTGGGCTTCCCCGGCAACTAATGAAAAACTGTTTTTT
CDR3: CASGWASPATNEKLFF

V: TRBV28
J: TRBJ1-5
D: -
size: -
DNA: TGTGCCAGCAGTTTTGGCCGGGGGGGAGATTGGCCCCAGCATTTT
CDR3: CASSFGRGGDWPQHF

V: TRBV5-6
J: TRBJ2-5
D: -
size: -
DNA: TGTGCCAGCAGCTTACGGGAGACCCAGTACTTC
CDR3: CASSLRETQYF

V: TRBV4-1
J: TRBJ2-6
D: TRBD1
size: -
DNA: TGCGCCAGCAGCCAAGTAGGGACAGGGAAGATTTCTGGGGCCAACGTCCTGACTTTC
CDR3: CASSQVGTGKISGANVLTF

V: TRBV29-1
J: TRBJ2-3
D: -
size: -
DNA: TGCAGCGTTGAAGAAGGCAGGGCGGCAGATACGCAGTATTTT
CDR3: CSVEEGRAADTQYF

V: TRBV4-1
J: TRBJ2-1
D: TRBD2
size: -
DNA: TGCGCCAGCAGGGAACGGACTAGCGGGGGGGCTGAAAATGAGCAGTTCTTC
CDR3: CASRERTSGGAENEQFF

V: TRBV7-3
J: TRBJ2-1
D: -
size: once
DNA: TGTGCCAGCAGCGCGGACAGCTACAATGAGCAGTTCTTC
CDR3: CASSADSYNEQFF

V: TRBV28
J: TRBJ2-5
D: TRBD1
size: -
DNA: TGTGCCAGCAGTTTCCGGGACAGGGTGTTGGAGACCCAGTACTTC
CDR3: CASSFRDRVLETQYF

V: TRBV10-3
J: TRBJ2-2
D: -
size: -
DNA: TGTGCCACCACTCCTGCCAGTGGGGCGCGAACCGGGGAGCTGTTTTTT
CDR3: CATTPASGARTGELFF

V: TRBV6-1
J: TRBJ2-7
D: TRBD2
size: -
DNA: TGTGCCAGCAGCCGCGGGACTAGCGGGAGTCGGGAGCAGTACTTC
CDR3: CASSRGTSGSREQYF

V: TRBV4-1
J: TRBJ2-2
D: -
size: -
DNA: TGCGCCAGCAGCCCGGGACTTCTTAACACCGGGGAGCTGTTTTTT
CDR3: CASSPGLLNTGELFF

V: TRBV7-8
J: TRBJ1-3
D: -
size: -
DNA: TGTGCCAGCAGCTTAGCGGGGAGGCACTCTGGAAACACCATATATTTT
CDR3: CASSLAGRHSGNTIYF